Below are 12 T cell receptor beta chains sequenced from a single sample in a study of technical replicates of blood from a few donors. Data came from immunoSEQ multiplex PCR; TCRdb stores just in-frame clones and leaves some out. The sample contains 65,000 to 70,000 clones, over 75% of which appear only once. The material sequenced was PBMCs. The receptor source for this set is a human donor in good health. Some clones in this sample may be carry-over from other donors' samples.

The chain couples TRBV18 to TRBJ2-5, with 7 bases that match TRBD2. Unmatched junction bases numbered 9, after V lost 1 base and J lost 7 bases. This CDR3 spans 15 amino acids. The germline gives CDR1 KGHSH, CDR2 LQKENI. The CDR3 DNA follows: TGTGCCAGCTCACCACGCGGGGGAGAGTTGGGGACCCAGTACTTC. It encodes CASSPRGGELGTQYF.

The genes are TRBV6-6 and TRBJ1-2, with D uncertain. CDR1 is MNHNY, CDR2 SVGAGI, per germline (reference sequence). Trimming removed 0 bases from V and 1 base from J, with 9 bases in between. The CDR3 has 15 amino acids. The CDR3 bases are TGTGCCAGCAGTTACTCGGTGGGGAGTAACTATGGCTACACCTTC. Amino acids: CASSYSVGSNYGYTF.

Only one count was recorded for this clone. The chain is built from TRBV15 and TRBJ2-7; 9 bases are shared with TRBD2. The CDR3 is 15 residues long. The V and J ends lost 0 bases and 2 bases, in that order; junction bases with no gene match: 2. The germline gives CDR1 LNHNV, CDR2 YYDKDF (reference sequence). The CDR3 DNA reads TGTGCCACCAGCAGAGACGGCGGGGGGGCCTACGAGCAGTACTTC. Amino acids: CATSRDGGGAYEQYF.

This clone was seen just once. The chain combines TRBV18 with TRBJ2-2; TRBD1 matches 8 bases. Germline V lookup: CDR1 KGHSH, CDR2 LQKENI. The CDR3 runs to 16 residues. Unmatched junction bases numbered 6, after V lost 2 bases and J lost 4 bases. CDR3 in DNA: TGTGCCAGCTCACCAATCGGACAGGGAGGCACCGGGGAGCTGTTTTTT. It codes for CASSPIGQGGTGELFF.

This clone was seen once. J is TRBJ2-4 and V is TRBV23-1; 8 bases match TRBD1. TRBV23-1 is labeled an ORF, and its function is uncertain. CDR3 length: 15 residues. Trimming removed 4 bases from V and 1 base from J; junction bases left unmatched: 3. CDR3 nucleotides: TGCGCCAGCAGTCTTCGACAGGGGGCCAAAAACATTCAGTACTTC. It yields the protein CASSLRQGAKNIQYF.

This chain links TRBV19 with TRBJ2-1, with TRBD1 as a possible D gene (6 bases). Trimming stripped 6 bases from V and 7 bases from J, with 19 bases between. The CDR3 has 15 amino acids. CDR1 is LNHDA and CDR2 is SQIVND in the germline V gene (reference sequence). For the CDR3, the DNA is TGTGCCAGTAGAACAGGGAGTAGTGTTTTTAATGAGCAGTTCTTC. Its protein is CASRTGSSVFNEQFF.

This clone occurred once. V usage is TRBV6-5 and J usage is TRBJ1-3; 7 bases agree with TRBD1. The trim removed 5 bases at V and 2 bases at J, leaving 3 bases unmatched. The germline gives CDR1 MNHEY, CDR2 SVGAGI. This CDR3 contains 14 residues. This CDR3 reads CASSTGDTGNTIYF. The CDR3 nucleotides are TGTGCCAGCAGTACAGGGGACACTGGAAACACCATATATTTT.

The chain recombines TRBV19 with TRBJ1-1; 7 bases fit TRBD1. The CDR3 is made up of 14 amino acids. CDR1 and CDR2 from the germline V gene are LNHDA and SQIVND (reference sequence). V was pared by 3 bases and J by 5 bases, with 6 bases of the junction left unmatched. CDR3 nucleotide sequence: TGTGCCAGTAGTATGTGGCAGGGGGAAACTGAAGCTTTCTTT. Translation gives CASSMWQGETEAFF.

The table lists this clone with a count of one. J is TRBJ2-2 and V is TRBV9, with D perhaps TRBD2 (5 bases). This CDR3 region has 14 residues. Germline V gene sequence: CDR1 SGDLS, CDR2 YYNGEE. Trimming took 4 bases from V and 3 from J, leaving 10 bases between them. CDR3 coding DNA: TGTGCCAGCAGCTTCGGACTTGACACCGGGGAGCTGTTTTTT. The encoded protein is CASSFGLDTGELFF.

The chain links TRBV25-1 to TRBJ2-1; D possibly corresponds to TRBD2 (5 bases). CDR1 and CDR2 (germline): MGHDK, SYGVNS. The CDR3 runs 14 residues. V lost 4 bases and J 6 bases, leaving 13 bases between the germline ends. CDR3 nucleotide sequence: TGTGCCAGCAGTGGTCAACTAGTTGGCAATGAGCAGTTCTTC. Protein product: CASSGQLVGNEQFF.

The rearrangement joins TRBV2 to TRBJ2-4, with 8 bases aligning to TRBD2. Looked up from germline, CDR1 is SNHLY and CDR2 is FYNNEI. Trimming cost V 4 bases and J 5 bases; bases outside gene matches: 16. The CDR3 is made up of 18 amino acids. In nucleotides, the CDR3 is TGTGCCAGCAGTGTGGACGGGAGGGACGATTCCCGGGAAAACATTCAGTACTTC. It specifies CASSVDGRDDSRENIQYF.

The V gene is TRBV11-2, the J gene TRBJ2-5; 9 bases are a match to TRBD1. The CDR3 extends over 15 amino acids. Per the germline V gene, CDR1 is SGHAT and CDR2 is FQNNGV. V lost 0 bases and J lost 5; bases outside the gene matches: 4. CDR3 sequence: CASSLDPDRGETQYF. The CDR3 coding sequence is TGTGCCAGCAGCTTAGATCCGGACAGGGGCGAGACCCAGTACTTC.